Here is one TCR beta chain with its context. Its antigen is unidentified. The protocol was immunoSEQ multiplex PCR, while the TCRdb copy is restricted to in-frame clones and leaves out a portion. The sample includes about 100,000 clones, around nine tenths of them seen just once. These data come from a study of T cell responses to AZD1222 COVID-19 vaccine. Overall study findings and caveats: A rise in Spike-specific TCR breadth and depth followed two AZD1222 doses. Baseline seropositives among AZD1222 recipients totaled only 5 to 7.

The CDR3 runs to 13 residues. Germline lookup yields CDR1 SGHTA and CDR2 FQGTGA. The trim removed 3 bases at V and 4 bases at J, leaving 2 bases unmatched. The V and J genes are TRBV7-3 and TRBJ2-5; TRBD1 matches 7 bases. The starting material was peripheral blood, obtained on day 0 of AZD1222 vaccination. The receptor was isolated from an adult in good health. CDR3 DNA sequence: TGTGCCAGCAGCTTGGACAGGCGAGAGACCCAGTACTTC. Translation: CASSLDRRETQYF.